This TCR beta chain stems from a study of shared clonotypes between healthy human individuals. Naive-designated CD8 cells lacked CD45RO, were positively enriched for CCR7, and omitted terminally differentiated effector memory CD45RA+ cells. Sequencing used immunoSEQ multiplex PCR; TCRdb keeps in-frame clones, though not all of them. The sample lists about 2.1 million clones, 80% to 95% occurring once. There are 14 residues in the CDR3. V was clipped by 2 bases and J by 3 bases, with 10 bases between them. CDR1 SNHLY and CDR2 FYNNEI come from the germline V gene. V and J are TRBV2 and TRBJ1-1, with D possibly matching TRBD1 (5 bases). Sequenced input: naive CD8+ T cells from PBMCs. This clonotype originated in a man aged 18 to 35 in good health. Some clones in this sample may be carry-over from other donors' samples. CDR3 nucleotides: TGTGCCAGCAGTGAATGGGGGTACTACACTGAAGCTTTCTTT. Amino acid sequence: CASSEWGYYTEAFF.